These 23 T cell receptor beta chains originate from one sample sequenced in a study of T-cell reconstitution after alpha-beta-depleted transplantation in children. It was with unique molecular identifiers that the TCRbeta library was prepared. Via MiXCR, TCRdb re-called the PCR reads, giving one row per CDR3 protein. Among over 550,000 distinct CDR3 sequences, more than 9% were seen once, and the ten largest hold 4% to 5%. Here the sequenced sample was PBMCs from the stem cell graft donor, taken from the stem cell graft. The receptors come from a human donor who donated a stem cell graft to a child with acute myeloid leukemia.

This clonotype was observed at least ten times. The CDR3 here is CSVEGGGQGTLYEQYF. The CDR3 DNA reads TGCAGCGTTGAAGGGGGGGGACAGGGAACCCTCTACGAGCAGTACTTC. This chain joins TRBV29-1 and TRBJ2-7, with 9 bases identical to TRBD1. V lost 1 base and J lost 3; bases outside the gene matches: 10. Germline CDR1 and CDR2: SQVTM and ANQGSEA. The CDR3 runs 16 residues.

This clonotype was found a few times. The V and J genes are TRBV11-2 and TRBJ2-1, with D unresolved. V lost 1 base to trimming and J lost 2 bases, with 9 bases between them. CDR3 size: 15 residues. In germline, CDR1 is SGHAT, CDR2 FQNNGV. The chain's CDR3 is CASSLGQTAYNEQFF. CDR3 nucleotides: TGTGCCAGCAGCTTAGGCCAAACCGCCTACAATGAGCAGTTCTTC.

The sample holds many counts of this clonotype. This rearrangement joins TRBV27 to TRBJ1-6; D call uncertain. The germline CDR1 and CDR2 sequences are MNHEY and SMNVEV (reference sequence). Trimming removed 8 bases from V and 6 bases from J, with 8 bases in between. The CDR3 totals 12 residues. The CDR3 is CASGGPNSPLHF. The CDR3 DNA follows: TGTGCCAGCGGTGGCCCTAATTCACCCCTCCACTTT.

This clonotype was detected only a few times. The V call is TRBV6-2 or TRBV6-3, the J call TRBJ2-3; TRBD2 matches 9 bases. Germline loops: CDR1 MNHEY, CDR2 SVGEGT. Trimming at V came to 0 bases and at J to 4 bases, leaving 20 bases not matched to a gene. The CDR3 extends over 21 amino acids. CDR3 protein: CASSYSDPTSGGRGIADTQYF. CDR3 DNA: TGTGCCAGCAGTTACTCAGACCCCACAAGCGGCGGGAGGGGGATAGCAGATACGCAGTATTTT.

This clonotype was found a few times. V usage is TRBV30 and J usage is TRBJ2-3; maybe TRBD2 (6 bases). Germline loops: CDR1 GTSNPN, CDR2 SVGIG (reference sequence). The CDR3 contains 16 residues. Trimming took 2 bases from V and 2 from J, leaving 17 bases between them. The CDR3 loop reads CAWSPGGADLTDTQYF. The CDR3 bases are TGTGCCTGGAGTCCCGGAGGGGCGGACCTCACAGATACGCAGTATTTT.

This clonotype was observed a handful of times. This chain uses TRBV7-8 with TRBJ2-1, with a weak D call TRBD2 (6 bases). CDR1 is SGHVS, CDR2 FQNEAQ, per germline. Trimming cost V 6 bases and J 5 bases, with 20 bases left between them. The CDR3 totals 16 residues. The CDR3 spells CASRKTGDFLNNEQFF. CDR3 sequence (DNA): TGTGCCAGCAGAAAGACCGGGGACTTCCTGAACAATGAGCAGTTCTTC.

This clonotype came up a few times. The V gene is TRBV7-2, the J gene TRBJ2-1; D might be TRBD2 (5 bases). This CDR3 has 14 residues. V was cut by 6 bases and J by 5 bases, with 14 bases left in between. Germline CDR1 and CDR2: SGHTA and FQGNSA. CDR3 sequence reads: CASSPRSGDNEQFF. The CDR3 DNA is TGTGCCAGCAGTCCCAGGTCCGGGGACAATGAGCAGTTCTTC. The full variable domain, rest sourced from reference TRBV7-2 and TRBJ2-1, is GAGVSQSPSNKVTEKGKDVELRCDPISGHTALYWYRQSLGQGLEFLIYFQGNSAPDKSGLPSDRFSAERTGGSVSTLTIQRTQQEDSAVYLCASSPRSGDNEQFFGPGTRLTVL.

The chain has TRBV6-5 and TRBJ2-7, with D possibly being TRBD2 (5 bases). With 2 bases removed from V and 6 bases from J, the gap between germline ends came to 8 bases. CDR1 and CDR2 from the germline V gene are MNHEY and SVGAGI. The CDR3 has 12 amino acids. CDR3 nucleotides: TGTGCCAGCAGTTACATACTAGGCGAGCAGTACTTC. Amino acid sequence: CASSYILGEQYF.

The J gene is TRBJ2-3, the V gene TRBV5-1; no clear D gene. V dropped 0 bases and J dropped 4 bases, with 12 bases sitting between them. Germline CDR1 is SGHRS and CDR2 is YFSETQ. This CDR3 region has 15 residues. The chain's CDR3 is CASSLETGRADTQYF. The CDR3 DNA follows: TGCGCCAGCAGCTTGGAGACGGGTCGGGCAGATACGCAGTATTTT.

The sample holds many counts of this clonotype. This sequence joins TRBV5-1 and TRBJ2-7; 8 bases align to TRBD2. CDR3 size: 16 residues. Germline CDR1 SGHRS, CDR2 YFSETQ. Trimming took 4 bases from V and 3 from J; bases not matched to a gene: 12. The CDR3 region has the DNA TGCGCCAGCAGCCCTGATGAGGGGAGCGGGGGCTACGAGCAGTACTTC. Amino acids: CASSPDEGSGGYEQYF.

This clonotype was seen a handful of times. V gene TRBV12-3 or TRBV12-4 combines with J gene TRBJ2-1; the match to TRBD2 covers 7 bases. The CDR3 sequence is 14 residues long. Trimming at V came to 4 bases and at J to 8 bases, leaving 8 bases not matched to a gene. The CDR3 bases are TGTGCCAGCAGTTACGAGGGGAGGGTCGATGAGCAGTTCTTC. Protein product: CASSYEGRVDEQFF.

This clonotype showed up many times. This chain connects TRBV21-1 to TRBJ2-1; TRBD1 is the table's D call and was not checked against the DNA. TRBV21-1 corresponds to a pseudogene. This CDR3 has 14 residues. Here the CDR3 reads CAGKQGARRNEQFF. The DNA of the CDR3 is TGTGCCGGAAAACAGGGGGCGAGGCGAAATGAGCAGTTCTTC.

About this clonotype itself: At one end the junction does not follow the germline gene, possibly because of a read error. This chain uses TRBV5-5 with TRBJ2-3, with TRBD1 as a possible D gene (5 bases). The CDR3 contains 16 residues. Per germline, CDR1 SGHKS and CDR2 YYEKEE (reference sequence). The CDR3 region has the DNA TGTGCCAGCAGCTTGGTAAGGGGCTACAGCACAGATACGCAGTTTTTT. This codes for CASSLVRGYSTDTQFF.

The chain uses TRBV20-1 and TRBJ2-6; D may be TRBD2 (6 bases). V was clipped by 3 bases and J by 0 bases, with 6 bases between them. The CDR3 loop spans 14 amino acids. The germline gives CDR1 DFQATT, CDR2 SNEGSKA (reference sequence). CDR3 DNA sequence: TGCAGTGCTAGGGGAGGCTCTGGGGCCAACGTCCTGACTTTC. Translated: CSARGGSGANVLTF.

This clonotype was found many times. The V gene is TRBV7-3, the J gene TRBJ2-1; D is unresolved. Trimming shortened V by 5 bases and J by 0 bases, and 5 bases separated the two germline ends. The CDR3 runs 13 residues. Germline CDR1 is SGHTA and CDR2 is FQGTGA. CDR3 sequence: CASSGGSYNEQFF. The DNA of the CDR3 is TGTGCCAGCAGCGGCGGCTCCTACAATGAGCAGTTCTTC.

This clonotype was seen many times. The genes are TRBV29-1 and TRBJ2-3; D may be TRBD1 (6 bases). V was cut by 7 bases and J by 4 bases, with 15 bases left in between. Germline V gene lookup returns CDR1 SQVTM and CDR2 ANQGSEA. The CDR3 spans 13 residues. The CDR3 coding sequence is TGCAGCGCCATGTTGGGGGCTTCAGATACGCAGTATTTT. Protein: CSAMLGASDTQYF.

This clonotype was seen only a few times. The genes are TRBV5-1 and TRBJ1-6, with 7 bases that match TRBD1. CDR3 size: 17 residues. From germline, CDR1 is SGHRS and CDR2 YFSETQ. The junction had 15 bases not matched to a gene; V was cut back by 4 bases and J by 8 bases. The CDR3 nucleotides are TGCGCCAGCAGCCTATTGAATTACGGACAGGATTATTCACCCCTCCACTTT. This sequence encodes CASSLLNYGQDYSPLHF.

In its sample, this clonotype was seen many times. The CDR3 nucleotides read TGTGCCAGCAGTTACCGCCTGGGGACAAAAACCGGGGAGCTGTTTTTT. Translated: CASSYRLGTKTGELFF. The chain combines TRBV6-2 or TRBV6-3 with TRBJ2-2, with D maybe TRBD1 (6 bases). V was pared by 2 bases and J by 5 bases, with 15 bases between. Germline V gene lookup returns CDR1 MNHEY and CDR2 SVGEGT. The CDR3 spans 16 residues.

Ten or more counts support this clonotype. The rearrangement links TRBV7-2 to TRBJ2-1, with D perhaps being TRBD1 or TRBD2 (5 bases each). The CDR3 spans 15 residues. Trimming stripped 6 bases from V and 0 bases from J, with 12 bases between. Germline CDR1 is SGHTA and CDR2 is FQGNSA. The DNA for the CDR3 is TGTGCCAGCAGTTGGGACGTGAGCTCCTACAATGAGCAGTTCTTC. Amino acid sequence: CASSWDVSSYNEQFF.

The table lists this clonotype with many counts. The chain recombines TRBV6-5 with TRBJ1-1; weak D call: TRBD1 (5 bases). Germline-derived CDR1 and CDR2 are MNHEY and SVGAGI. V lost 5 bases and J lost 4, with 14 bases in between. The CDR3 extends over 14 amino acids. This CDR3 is CASSLGAAPTEAFF. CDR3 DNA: TGTGCCAGCAGTCTCGGGGCGGCCCCCACTGAAGCTTTCTTT.

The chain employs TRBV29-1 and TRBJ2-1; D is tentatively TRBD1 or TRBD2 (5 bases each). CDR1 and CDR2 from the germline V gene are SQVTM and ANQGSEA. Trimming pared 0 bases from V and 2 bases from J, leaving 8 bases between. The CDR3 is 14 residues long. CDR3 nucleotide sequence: TGCAGCGTTGAAGAGGGACGGACCTACAATGAGCAGTTCTTC. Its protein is CSVEEGRTYNEQFF.

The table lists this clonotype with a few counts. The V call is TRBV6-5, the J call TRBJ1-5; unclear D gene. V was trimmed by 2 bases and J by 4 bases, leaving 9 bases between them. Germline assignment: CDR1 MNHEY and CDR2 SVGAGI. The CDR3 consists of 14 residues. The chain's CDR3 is CASSYETPNQPQHF. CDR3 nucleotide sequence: TGTGCCAGCAGTTACGAGACACCTAATCAGCCCCAGCATTTT.

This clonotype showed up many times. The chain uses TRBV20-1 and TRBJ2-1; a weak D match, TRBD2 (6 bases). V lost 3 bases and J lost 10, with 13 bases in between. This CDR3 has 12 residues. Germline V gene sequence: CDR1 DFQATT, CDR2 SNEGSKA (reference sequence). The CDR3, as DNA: TGCAGTGCTAGGTTAGTCGCGGGAGAGCAGTTCTTC. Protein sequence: CSARLVAGEQFF.